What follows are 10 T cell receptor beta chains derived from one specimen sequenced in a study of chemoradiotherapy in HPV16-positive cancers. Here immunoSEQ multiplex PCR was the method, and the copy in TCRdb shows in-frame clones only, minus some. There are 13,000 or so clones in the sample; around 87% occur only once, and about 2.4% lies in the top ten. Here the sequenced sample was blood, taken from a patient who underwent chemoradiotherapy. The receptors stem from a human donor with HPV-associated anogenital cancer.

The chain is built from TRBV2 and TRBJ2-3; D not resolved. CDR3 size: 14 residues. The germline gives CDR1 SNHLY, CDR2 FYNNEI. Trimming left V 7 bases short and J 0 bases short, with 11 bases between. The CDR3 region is CASMRGPSTDTQYF. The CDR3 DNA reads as TGTGCCAGCATGCGAGGTCCTAGCACAGATACGCAGTATTTT.

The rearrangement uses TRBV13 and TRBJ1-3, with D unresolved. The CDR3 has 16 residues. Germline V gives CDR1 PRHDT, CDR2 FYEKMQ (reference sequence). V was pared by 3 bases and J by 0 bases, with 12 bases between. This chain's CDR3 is CASSLVRRASGNTIYF. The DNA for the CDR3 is TGTGCCAGCAGCTTGGTTAGACGGGCCTCTGGAAACACCATATATTTT.

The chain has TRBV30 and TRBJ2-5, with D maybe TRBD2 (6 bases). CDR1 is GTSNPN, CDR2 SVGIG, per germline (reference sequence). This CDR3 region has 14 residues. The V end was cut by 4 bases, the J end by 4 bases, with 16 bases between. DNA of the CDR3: TGTGCCTGGAATCACGGGACTGTGGTAGAGACCCAGTACTTC. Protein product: CAWNHGTVVETQYF.

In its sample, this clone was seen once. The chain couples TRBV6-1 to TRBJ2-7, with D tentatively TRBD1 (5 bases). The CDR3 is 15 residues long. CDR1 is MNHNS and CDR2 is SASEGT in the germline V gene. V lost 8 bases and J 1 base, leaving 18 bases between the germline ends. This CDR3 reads CASHYTLRGSYEQYF. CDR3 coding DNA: TGTGCCAGCCACTACACATTAAGGGGATCCTACGAGCAGTACTTC.

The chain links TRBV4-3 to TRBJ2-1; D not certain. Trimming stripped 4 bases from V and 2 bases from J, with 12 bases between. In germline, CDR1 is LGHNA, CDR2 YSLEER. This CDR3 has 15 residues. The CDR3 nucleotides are TGCGCCAGCAGCCCACAAACTACAACCTACAATGAGCAGTTCTTC. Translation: CASSPQTTTYNEQFF.

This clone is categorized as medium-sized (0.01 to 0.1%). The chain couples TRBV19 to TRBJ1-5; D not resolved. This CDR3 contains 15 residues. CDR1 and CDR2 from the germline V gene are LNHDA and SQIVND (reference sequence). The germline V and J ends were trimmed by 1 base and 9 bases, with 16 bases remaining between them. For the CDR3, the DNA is TGTGCCAGTAGTATAGCTTGGACTCCGCGTCGGCCCCAGCATTTT. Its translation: CASSIAWTPRRPQHF.

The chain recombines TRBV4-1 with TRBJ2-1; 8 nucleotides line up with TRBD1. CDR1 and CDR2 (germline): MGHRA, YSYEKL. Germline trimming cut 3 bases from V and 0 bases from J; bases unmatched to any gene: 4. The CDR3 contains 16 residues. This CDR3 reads CASSHRTGSSYNEQFF. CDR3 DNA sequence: TGCGCCAGCAGCCACCGGACAGGGAGCTCCTACAATGAGCAGTTCTTC.

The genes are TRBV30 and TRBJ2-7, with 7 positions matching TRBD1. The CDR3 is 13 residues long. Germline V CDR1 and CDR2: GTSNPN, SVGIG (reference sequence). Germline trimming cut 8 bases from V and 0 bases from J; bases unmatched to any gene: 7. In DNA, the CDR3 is TGTGCCCGCCCCAGGGGGAGCTCCTACGAGCAGTACTTC. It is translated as CARPRGSSYEQYF.

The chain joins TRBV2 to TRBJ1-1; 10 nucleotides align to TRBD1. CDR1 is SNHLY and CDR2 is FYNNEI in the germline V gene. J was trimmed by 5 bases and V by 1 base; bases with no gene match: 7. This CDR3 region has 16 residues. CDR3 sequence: CASSEDRTGGNTEAFF. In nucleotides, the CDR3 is TGTGCCAGCAGTGAAGATAGGACAGGGGGTAATACTGAAGCTTTCTTT.

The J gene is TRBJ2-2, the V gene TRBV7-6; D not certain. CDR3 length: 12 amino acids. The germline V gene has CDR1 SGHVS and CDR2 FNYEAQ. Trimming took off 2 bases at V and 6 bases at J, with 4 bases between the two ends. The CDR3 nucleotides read TGTGCCAGCAGCTTAATATCCGGGGAGCTGTTTTTT. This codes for CASSLISGELFF. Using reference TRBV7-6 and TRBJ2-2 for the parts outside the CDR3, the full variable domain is GAGVSQSPRYKVTKRGQDVALRCDPISGHVSLYWYRQALGQGPEFLTYFNYEAQQDKSGLPNDRFSAERPEGSISTLTIQRTEQRDSAMYRCASSLISGELFFGEGSRLTVL.